The present T cell receptor beta chain was sequenced within a study of control samples from healthy donors and cancer patients. V was cut by 7 bases and J by 5 bases, with 8 bases left in between. Germline CDR1 is MDHEN and CDR2 is SYDVKM. This CDR3 has 11 amino acids. TCRdb's table, derived via immunoSEQ multiplex PCR, lists solely in-frame clones and lacks some. The sample shows approximately 87,000 clones, roughly 86% of them seen only once. This receptor was identified in a woman aged 50 to 60 in good health. The sample taken for sequencing was blood. The chain carries TRBV28 and TRBJ1-1; D remains ambiguous. DNA of the CDR3: TGTGCCAGCACGACTCTTACTGAAGCTTTCTTT. Protein sequence: CASTTLTEAFF.